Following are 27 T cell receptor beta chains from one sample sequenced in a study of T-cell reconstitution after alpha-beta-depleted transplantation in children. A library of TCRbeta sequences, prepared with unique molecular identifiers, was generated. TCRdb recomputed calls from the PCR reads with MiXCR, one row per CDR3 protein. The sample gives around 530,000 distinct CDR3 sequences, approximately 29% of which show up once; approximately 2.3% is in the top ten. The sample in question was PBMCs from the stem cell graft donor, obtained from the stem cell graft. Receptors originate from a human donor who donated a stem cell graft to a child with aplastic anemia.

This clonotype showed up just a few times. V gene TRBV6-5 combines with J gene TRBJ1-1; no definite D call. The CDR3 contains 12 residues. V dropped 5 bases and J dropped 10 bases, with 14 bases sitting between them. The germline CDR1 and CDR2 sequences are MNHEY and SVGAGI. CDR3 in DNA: TGTGCCAGCAGTACGCCGCCGGGAGGAGCTTTCTTT. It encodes CASSTPPGGAFF.

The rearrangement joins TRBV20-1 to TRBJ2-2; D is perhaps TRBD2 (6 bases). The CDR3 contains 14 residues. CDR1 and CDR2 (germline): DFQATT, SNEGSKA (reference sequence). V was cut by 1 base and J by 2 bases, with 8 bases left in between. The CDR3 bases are TGCAGTGCTAGAGGGGACTTTAACACCGGGGAGCTGTTTTTT. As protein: CSARGDFNTGELFF.

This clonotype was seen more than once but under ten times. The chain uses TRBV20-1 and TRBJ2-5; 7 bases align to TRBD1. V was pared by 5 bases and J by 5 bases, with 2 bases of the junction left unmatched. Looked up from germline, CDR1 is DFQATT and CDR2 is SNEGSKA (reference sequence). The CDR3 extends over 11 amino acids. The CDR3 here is CSAAQGETQYF. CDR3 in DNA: TGCAGTGCTGCACAGGGGGAGACCCAGTACTTC.

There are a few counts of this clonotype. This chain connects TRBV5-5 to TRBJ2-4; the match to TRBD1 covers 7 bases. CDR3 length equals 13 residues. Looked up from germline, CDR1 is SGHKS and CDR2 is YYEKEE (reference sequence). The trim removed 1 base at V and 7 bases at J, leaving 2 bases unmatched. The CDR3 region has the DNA TGTGCCAGCAGCTTGCAACAGGGGAACATTCAGTACTTC. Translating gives CASSLQQGNIQYF.

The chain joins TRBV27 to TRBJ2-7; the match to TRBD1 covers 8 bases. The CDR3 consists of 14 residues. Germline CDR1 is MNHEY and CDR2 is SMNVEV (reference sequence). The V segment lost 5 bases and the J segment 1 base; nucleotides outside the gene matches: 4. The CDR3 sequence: CASSPWDRSYEQYF. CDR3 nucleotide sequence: TGTGCCAGCAGTCCCTGGGACAGGTCCTACGAGCAGTACTTC.

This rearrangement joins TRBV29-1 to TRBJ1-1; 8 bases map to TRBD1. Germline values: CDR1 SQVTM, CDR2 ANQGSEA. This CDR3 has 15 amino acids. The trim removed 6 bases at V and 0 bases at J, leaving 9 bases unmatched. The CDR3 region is CSVWGTGLMNTEAFF. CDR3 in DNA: TGCAGCGTATGGGGGACAGGACTCATGAACACTGAAGCTTTCTTT.

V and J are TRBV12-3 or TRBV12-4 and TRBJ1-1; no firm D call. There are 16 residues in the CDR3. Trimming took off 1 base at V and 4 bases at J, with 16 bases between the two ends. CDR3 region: CASSLDGTVIPTEAFF. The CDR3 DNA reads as TGTGCCAGCAGTTTAGACGGCACCGTGATCCCCACTGAAGCTTTCTTT.

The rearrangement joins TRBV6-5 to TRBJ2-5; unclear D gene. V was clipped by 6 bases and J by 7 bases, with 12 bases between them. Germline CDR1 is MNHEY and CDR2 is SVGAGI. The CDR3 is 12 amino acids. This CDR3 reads CASSGLLGTQYF. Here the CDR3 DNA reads TGTGCCAGCAGCGGGCTATTGGGGACCCAGTACTTC.

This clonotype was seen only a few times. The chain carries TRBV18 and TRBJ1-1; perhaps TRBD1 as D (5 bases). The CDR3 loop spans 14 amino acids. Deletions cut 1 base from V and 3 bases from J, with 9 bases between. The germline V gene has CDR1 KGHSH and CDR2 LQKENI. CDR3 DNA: TGTGCCAGCTCACCACGTAAGGGACACACTGAAGCTTTCTTT. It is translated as CASSPRKGHTEAFF.

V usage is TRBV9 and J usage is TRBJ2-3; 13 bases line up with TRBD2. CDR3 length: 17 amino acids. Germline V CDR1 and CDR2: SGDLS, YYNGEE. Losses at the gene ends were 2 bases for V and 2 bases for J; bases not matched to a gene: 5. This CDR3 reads CASSVGLAGLPTDTQYF. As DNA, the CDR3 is TGTGCCAGCAGCGTGGGACTAGCGGGGCTCCCCACAGATACGCAGTATTTT.

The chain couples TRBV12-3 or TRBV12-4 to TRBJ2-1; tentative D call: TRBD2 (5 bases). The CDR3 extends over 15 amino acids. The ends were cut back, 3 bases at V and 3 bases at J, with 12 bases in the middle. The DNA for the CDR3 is TGTGCCAGCAGTTTGCTAGCCGCTCTCTACAATGAGCAGTTCTTC. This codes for CASSLLAALYNEQFF.

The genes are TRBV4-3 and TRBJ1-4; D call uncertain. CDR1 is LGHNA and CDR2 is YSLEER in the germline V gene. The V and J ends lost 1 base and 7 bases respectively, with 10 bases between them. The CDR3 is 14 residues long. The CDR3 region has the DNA TGCGCCAGCAGCCAAGGGGAACCGGGTGAAAAACTGTTTTTT. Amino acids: CASSQGEPGEKLFF.

CDR3 residues: CASSLTTGNQPQHF. As DNA, the CDR3 is TGTGCCAGCAGTTTAACCACCGGCAATCAGCCCCAGCATTTT. This chain uses TRBV12-3 or TRBV12-4 with TRBJ1-5; no definite D call. Trimming left V 2 bases short and J 2 bases short, with 7 bases between. The CDR3 extends over 14 amino acids.

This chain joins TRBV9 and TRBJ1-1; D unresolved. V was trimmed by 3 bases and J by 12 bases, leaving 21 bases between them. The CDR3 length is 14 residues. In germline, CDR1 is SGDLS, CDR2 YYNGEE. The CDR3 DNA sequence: TGTGCCAGCAGCGCGATAGCGTCGGGGTCCTGGACTTTCTTT. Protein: CASSAIASGSWTFF. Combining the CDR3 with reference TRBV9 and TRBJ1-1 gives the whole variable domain DSGVTQTPKHLITATGQRVTLRCSPRSGDLSVYWYQQSLDQGLQFLIQYYNGEERAKGNILERFSAQQFPDLHSELNLSSLELGDSALYFCASSAIASGSWTFFGQGTRLTVV.

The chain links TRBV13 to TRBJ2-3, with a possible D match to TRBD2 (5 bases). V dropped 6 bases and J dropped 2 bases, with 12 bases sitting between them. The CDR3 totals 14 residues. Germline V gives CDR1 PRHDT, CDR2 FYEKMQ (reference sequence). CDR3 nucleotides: TGTGCCAGCAGAGAGCGGCAATTCACAGATACGCAGTATTTT. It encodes CASRERQFTDTQYF.

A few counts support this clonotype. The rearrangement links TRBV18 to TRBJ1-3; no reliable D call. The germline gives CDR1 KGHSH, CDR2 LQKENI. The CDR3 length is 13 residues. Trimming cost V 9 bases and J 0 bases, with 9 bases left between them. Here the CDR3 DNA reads TGTGCCAGTTCAGTCGACTCTGGAAACACCATATATTTT. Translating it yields CASSVDSGNTIYF.

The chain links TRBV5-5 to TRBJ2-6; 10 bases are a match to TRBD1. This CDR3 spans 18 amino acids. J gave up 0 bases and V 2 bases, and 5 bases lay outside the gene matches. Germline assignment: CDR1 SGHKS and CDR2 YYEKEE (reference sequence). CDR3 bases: TGTGCCAGCAGCTTCGGGACAGGGGTCACCTCTGGGGCCAACGTCCTGACTTTC. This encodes CASSFGTGVTSGANVLTF.

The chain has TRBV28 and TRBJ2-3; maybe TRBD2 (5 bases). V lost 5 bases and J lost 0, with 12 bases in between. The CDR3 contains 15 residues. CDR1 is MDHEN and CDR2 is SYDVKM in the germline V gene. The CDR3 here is CASSASRPSTDTQYF. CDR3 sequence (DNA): TGTGCCAGCAGTGCTAGCAGACCTAGCACAGATACGCAGTATTTT. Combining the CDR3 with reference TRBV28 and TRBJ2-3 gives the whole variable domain DVKVTQSSRYLVKRTGEKVFLECVQDMDHENMFWYRQDPGLGLRLIYFSYDVKMKEKGDIPEGYSVSREKKERFSLILESASTNQTSMYLCASSASRPSTDTQYFGPGTRLTVL.

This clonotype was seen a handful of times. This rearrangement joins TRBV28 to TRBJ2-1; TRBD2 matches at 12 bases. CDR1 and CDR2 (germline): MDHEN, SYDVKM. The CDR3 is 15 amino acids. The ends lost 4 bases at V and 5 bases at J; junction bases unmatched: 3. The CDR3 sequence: CASSSRLAGDNEQFF. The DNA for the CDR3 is TGTGCCAGCAGTTCCAGACTAGCGGGAGACAATGAGCAGTTCTTC.

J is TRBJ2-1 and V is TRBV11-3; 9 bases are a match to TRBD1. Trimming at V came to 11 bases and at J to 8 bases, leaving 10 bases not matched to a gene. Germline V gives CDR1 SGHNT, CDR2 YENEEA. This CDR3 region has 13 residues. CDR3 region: CACTGTGWDEQFF. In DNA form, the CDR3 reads TGTGCCTGTACCGGGACAGGGTGGGATGAGCAGTTCTTC.

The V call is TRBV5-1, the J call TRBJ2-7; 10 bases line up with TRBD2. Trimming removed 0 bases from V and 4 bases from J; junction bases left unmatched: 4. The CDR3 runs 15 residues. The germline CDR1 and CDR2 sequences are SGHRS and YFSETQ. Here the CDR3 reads CASSLELAGKYEQYV. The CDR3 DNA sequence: TGCGCCAGCAGCTTGGAACTAGCGGGGAAATACGAGCAGTACGTC.

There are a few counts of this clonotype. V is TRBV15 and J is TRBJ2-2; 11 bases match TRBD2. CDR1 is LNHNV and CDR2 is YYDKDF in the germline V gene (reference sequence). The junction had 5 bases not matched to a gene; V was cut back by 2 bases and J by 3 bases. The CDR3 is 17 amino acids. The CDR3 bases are TGTGCCACCAGCAGAAAACTAGCGGGAGCCTACACCGGGGAGCTGTTTTTT. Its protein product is CATSRKLAGAYTGELFF.

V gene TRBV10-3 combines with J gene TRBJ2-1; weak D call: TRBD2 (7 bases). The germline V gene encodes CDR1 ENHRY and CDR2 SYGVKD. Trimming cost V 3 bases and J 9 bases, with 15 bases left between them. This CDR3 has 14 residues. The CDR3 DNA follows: TGTGCCATCAGTGATTTGTACAGGGAGGGTGAGCAGTTCTTC. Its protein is CAISDLYREGEQFF.

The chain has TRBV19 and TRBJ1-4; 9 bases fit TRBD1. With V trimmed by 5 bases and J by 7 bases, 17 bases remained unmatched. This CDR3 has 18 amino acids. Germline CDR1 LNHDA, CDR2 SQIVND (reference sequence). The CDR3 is CASSLKGQGRPDSEKLFF. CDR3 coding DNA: TGTGCCAGTAGTCTAAAAGGACAGGGGCGGCCGGATTCTGAAAAACTGTTTTTT.

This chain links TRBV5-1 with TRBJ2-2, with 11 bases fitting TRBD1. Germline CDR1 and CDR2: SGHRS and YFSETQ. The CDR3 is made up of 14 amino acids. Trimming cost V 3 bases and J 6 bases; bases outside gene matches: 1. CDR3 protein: CASSWGQGAGELFF. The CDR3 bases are TGCGCCAGCAGCTGGGGACAGGGGGCCGGGGAGCTGTTTTTT.

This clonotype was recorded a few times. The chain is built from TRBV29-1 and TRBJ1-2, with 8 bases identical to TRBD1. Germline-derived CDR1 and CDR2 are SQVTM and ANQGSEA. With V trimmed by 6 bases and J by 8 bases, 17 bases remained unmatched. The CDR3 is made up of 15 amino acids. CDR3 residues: CSVSKLTGDSGGYTF. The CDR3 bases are TGCAGCGTCTCAAAACTGACAGGGGATTCAGGCGGCTACACCTTC.

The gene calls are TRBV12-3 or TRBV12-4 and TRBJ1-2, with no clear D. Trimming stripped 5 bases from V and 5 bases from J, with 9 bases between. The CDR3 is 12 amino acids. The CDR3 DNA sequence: TGTGCCAGCAGTCCAAACCTTTATGGCTACACCTTC. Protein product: CASSPNLYGYTF.